One and the same sample provided the 17 T cell receptor beta chains below, sequenced in a study of T cells after yellow fever vaccination. Using its own MiXCR run on the 5' RACE reads, TCRdb lists one record per CDR3 protein. This table has approximately 160,000 distinct CDR3 sequences, 9.3% appearing once. The sample consisted of CD8+ T cells sorted from PBMCs, taken 45 days after the yellow fever booster vaccination. All receptors derive from a young man who received the YFV17D yellow fever vaccine.

The rearrangement uses TRBV5-1 and TRBJ2-5; TRBD1 matches at 8 bases. J gave up 5 bases and V 4 bases, and 13 bases lay outside the gene matches. The CDR3 has 16 residues. Germline CDR1 is SGHRS and CDR2 is YFSETQ. CDR3 sequence (DNA): TGCGCCAGCAGCCCTAACGGACAGGGAATAGTGGAGACCCAGTACTTC. Translating gives CASSPNGQGIVETQYF.

The rearrangement links TRBV4-2 to TRBJ2-1; either TRBD1 or TRBD2 may supply D (5 bases each). The length of the CDR3 is 18 residues. The germline V gene has CDR1 LGHNA and CDR2 YNFKEQ. Between the trimmed V and J ends, which lost 0 bases and 7 bases, there was a span of 22 bases. CDR3 residues: CASSQEGGGSGPGNEQFF. The CDR3 DNA is TGTGCCAGCAGCCAAGAGGGCGGAGGATCGGGACCCGGGAATGAGCAGTTCTTC.

The gene calls are TRBV5-6 and TRBJ1-2, with D unresolved. The V gene's germline CDR1 is SGHDT and CDR2 YYEEEE. This CDR3 is built from 13 residues. V lost 0 bases and J lost 2, with 5 bases in between. CDR3 sequence: CASSLEENYGYTF. CDR3 nucleotides: TGTGCCAGCAGCTTGGAAGAGAACTATGGCTACACCTTC. The entire variable domain, with the rest obtained from reference TRBV5-6 and TRBJ1-2, is as follows: DAGVTQSPTHLIKTRGQQVTLRCSPKSGHDTVSWYQQALGQGPQFIFQYYEEEERQRGNFPDRFSGHQFPNYSSELNVNALLLGDSALYLCASSLEENYGYTFGSGTRLTVV.

The chain joins TRBV13 to TRBJ2-7; D is uncertain. The length of the CDR3 is 12 residues. The V end was cut by 2 bases, the J end by 4 bases, with 6 bases between. CDR1 is PRHDT, CDR2 FYEKMQ, per germline (reference sequence). The CDR3 bases are TGTGCCAGCAGCTTAATCAGATACGAGCAGTACTTC. Protein product: CASSLIRYEQYF.

This clonotype was seen at least ten times. This chain connects TRBV12-3 or TRBV12-4 to TRBJ1-6; no firm D call. V gave up 3 bases and J gave up 7 bases, with 16 bases separating them. The CDR3 loop spans 16 amino acids. CDR3 amino acids: CASSLVSLRVNSPLHF. Written as DNA, the CDR3 is TGTGCCAGCAGTTTGGTCAGCCTAAGGGTAAATTCACCCCTCCACTTT.

The chain combines TRBV7-6 with TRBJ2-1; 8 positions agree with TRBD2. Trimming cost V 2 bases and J 0 bases; bases outside gene matches: 6. From germline, CDR1 is SGHVS and CDR2 FNYEAQ. This CDR3 contains 17 residues. As DNA, the CDR3 is TGTGCCAGCAGCTTAAGCGGGGGTGCCAGCTCCTACAATGAGCAGTTCTTC. Encoded protein: CASSLSGGASSYNEQFF.

This clonotype has more than one count but fewer than ten. CDR3 DNA sequence: TGTGCCAGCAGTTACGGGTTGGGACAGATCTCCTACGAGCAGTACTTC. Protein: CASSYGLGQISYEQYF. V gene TRBV6-2 or TRBV6-3 combines with J gene TRBJ2-7; TRBD1 matches at 7 bases. The CDR3 contains 16 residues. V was pared by 2 bases and J by 0 bases, with 7 bases of the junction left unmatched. Per germline, CDR1 MNHEY and CDR2 SVGEGT.

The rearrangement joins TRBV7-6 to TRBJ2-2, with TRBD2 matching 11 bases. CDR3 length: 16 amino acids. The ends lost 2 bases at V and 6 bases at J; junction bases unmatched: 5. The germline CDR1 and CDR2 sequences are SGHVS and FNYEAQ. The CDR3 nucleotides read TGTGCCAGCAGCTTAACTAGCGGGGGTACCCCCGGGGAGCTGTTTTTT. This sequence encodes CASSLTSGGTPGELFF.

This clonotype was recorded a few times. The chain couples TRBV6-4 to TRBJ2-7; D not resolved. Per germline, CDR1 MRHNA and CDR2 SNTAGT. V lost 2 bases to trimming and J lost 1 base, with 9 bases between them. The CDR3 extends over 14 amino acids. CDR3 residues: CASSDTTVSYEQYV. CDR3 in DNA: TGTGCCAGCAGTGACACCACAGTATCCTACGAGCAGTACGTC.

The J gene is TRBJ2-7, the V gene TRBV7-9; 7 nucleotides agree with TRBD1. The length of the CDR3 is 14 residues. CDR1 SEHNR and CDR2 FQNEAQ come from the germline V gene (reference sequence). The ends lost 5 bases at V and 0 bases at J; junction bases unmatched: 4. This CDR3 is CASSLTGRSYEQYV. The CDR3 DNA is TGTGCCAGCAGCCTGACAGGGCGCTCCTACGAGCAGTACGTC.

This clonotype was seen more than once but under ten times. V gene TRBV4-3 combines with J gene TRBJ2-5; possible D gene TRBD2, 5 bases. V gave up 1 base and J gave up 7 bases, with 13 bases separating them. Germline V gives CDR1 LGHNA, CDR2 YSLEER. The length of the CDR3 is 14 residues. The CDR3 region has the DNA TGCGCCAGCAGCCAAGGTTCAGGAGGAGGGACCCAGTACTTC. Amino acid sequence: CASSQGSGGGTQYF.

This clonotype was recorded a few times. In nucleotides, the CDR3 is TGTGCCAGCAGTTTAGCGCCAGGGGTCTACGAGCAGTACTTC. It specifies CASSLAPGVYEQYF. The gene calls are TRBV12-3 or TRBV12-4 and TRBJ2-7; D is perhaps TRBD1 (6 bases). The CDR3 has 14 amino acids. The germline V and J ends were trimmed by 0 bases and 3 bases, with 9 bases remaining between them.

This clonotype occurred once. The chain recombines TRBV12-3 or TRBV12-4 with TRBJ2-3; TRBD2 is a possible D gene (6 bases). The CDR3 totals 16 residues. V lost 3 bases and J lost 4, with 17 bases in between. The CDR3 reads CASSFGAGPEADTQYF. The CDR3 DNA is TGTGCCAGCAGTTTCGGAGCGGGCCCGGAGGCAGATACGCAGTATTTT.

This clonotype showed up just a few times. This chain uses TRBV7-2 with TRBJ2-7; 10 positions agree with TRBD2. The CDR3 has 15 residues. V lost 3 bases, J lost 5 bases, and 7 bases stayed unmatched. Germline V gene data show CDR1 as SGHTA and CDR2 as FQGNSA. The CDR3 DNA reads TGTGCCAGCAGCTTCGTGGGACTAGCGATCGACGAGCAGTACTTC. This translates into CASSFVGLAIDEQYF.

In its sample, this clonotype was seen a few times. The genes are TRBV7-9 and TRBJ2-5; TRBD2 might be the D (6 bases). V was trimmed by 4 bases and J by 0 bases, leaving 15 bases between them. This CDR3 has 16 amino acids. The V gene's germline CDR1 is SEHNR and CDR2 FQNEAQ (reference sequence). In nucleotides, the CDR3 is TGTGCCAGCAGCTCCTCTCCGGGGGTATACCAAGAGACCCAGTACTTC. This translates into CASSSSPGVYQETQYF.

This clonotype has only a few counts. The V and J genes are TRBV6-4 and TRBJ2-2; 8 positions match TRBD1. Germline CDR1 MRHNA, CDR2 SNTAGT. The V gene end was trimmed by 0 bases and the J gene end by 0 bases; junction bases not matched to a gene: 3. The CDR3 loop spans 17 amino acids. The CDR3 coding sequence is TGTGCCAGCAGTGACTCATCAGGGGGCGCGAACACCGGGGAGCTGTTTTTT. It is translated as CASSDSSGGANTGELFF.

This clonotype occurred many times. V is TRBV4-3 and J is TRBJ2-5, with TRBD1 identical over 8 bases. This CDR3 spans 13 amino acids. V lost 4 bases and J lost 5; bases outside the gene matches: 3. CDR1 is LGHNA, CDR2 YSLEER, per germline. DNA for the CDR3: TGCGCCAGCAGCCCAGGACAGGGTGAGACCCAGTACTTC. Its translation is CASSPGQGETQYF.